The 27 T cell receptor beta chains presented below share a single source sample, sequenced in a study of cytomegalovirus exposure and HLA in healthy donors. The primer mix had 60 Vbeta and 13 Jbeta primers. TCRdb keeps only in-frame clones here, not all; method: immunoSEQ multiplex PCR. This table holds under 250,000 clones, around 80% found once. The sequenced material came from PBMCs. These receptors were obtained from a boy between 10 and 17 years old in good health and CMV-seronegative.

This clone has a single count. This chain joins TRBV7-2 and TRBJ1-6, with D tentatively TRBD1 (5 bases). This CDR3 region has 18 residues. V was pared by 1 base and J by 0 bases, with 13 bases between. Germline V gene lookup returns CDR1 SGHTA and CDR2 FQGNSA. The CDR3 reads CASSLVVGAISYNSPLHF. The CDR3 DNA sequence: TGTGCCAGCAGCTTAGTCGTAGGGGCGATCTCCTATAATTCACCCCTCCACTTT.

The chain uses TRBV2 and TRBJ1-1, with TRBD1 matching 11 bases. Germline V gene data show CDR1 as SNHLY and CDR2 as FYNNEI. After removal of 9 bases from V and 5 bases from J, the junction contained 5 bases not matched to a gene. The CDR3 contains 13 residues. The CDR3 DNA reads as TGTGCCAGTGGGGGACAGGGGGGAACTGAAGCTTTCTTT. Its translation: CASGGQGGTEAFF. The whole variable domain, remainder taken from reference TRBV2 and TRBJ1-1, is EPEVTQTPSHQVTQMGQEVILRCVPISNHLYFYWYRQILGQKVEFLVSFYNNEISEKSEIFDDQFSVERPDGSNFTLKIRSTKLEDSAMYFCASGGQGGTEAFFGQGTRLTVV.

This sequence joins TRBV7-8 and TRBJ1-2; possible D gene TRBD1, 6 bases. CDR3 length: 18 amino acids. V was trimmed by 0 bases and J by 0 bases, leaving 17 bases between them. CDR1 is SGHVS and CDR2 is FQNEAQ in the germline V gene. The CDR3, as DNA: TGTGCCAGCAGCTTAGCGGTCGGACAGCTCCGAGCTAACTATGGCTACACCTTC. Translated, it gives CASSLAVGQLRANYGYTF.

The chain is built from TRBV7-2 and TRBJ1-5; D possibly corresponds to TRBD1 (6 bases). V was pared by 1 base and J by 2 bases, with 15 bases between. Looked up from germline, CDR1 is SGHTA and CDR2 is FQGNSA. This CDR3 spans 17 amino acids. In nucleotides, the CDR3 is TGTGCCAGCAGCTTAGTTCCGGGGGGCGAGGGCAATCAGCCCCAGCATTTT. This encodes CASSLVPGGEGNQPQHF.

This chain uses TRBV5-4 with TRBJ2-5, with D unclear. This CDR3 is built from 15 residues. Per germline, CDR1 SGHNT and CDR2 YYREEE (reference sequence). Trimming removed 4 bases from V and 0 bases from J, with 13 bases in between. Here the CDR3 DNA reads TGTGCCAGCAGCCCGACTCATTCCAACCAAGAGACCCAGTACTTC. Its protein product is CASSPTHSNQETQYF.

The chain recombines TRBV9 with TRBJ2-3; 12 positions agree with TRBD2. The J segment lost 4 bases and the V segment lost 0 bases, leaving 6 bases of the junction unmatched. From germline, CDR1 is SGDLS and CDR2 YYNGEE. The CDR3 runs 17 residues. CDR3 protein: CASSVGLAGELADTQYF. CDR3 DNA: TGTGCCAGCAGCGTAGGACTAGCGGGAGAATTAGCAGATACGCAGTATTTT.

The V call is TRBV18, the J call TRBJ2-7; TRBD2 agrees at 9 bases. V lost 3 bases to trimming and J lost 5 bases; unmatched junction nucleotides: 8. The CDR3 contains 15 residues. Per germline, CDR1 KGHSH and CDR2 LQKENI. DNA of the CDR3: TGTGCCAGCTCACCTATCGGGGCGGGGGGGCACGAGCAGTACTTC. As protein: CASSPIGAGGHEQYF.

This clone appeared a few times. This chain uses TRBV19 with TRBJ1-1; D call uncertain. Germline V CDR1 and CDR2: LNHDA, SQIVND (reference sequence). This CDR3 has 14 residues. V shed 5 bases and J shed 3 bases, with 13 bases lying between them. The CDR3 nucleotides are TGTGCCAGTAGTTGGCATCGGCGGGACACTGAAGCTTTCTTT. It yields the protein CASSWHRRDTEAFF.

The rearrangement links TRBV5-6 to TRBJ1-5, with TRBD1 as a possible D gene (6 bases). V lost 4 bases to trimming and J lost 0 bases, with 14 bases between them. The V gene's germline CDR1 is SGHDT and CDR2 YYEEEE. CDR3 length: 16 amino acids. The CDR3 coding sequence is TGTGCCAGCAGCGCCTACACAGGGTCTAGCAATCAGCCCCAGCATTTT. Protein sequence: CASSAYTGSSNQPQHF.

CDR3 sequence (DNA): TGCGCCAGCAGCTTGTCTCTGGGACAGGGATCCTACGAGCAGTACTTC. This gives the protein CASSLSLGQGSYEQYF. V gene TRBV5-1 combines with J gene TRBJ2-7; TRBD1 matches at 9 bases. There are 16 residues in the CDR3. V was pared by 1 base and J by 1 base, with 6 bases of the junction left unmatched. Germline V gives CDR1 SGHRS, CDR2 YFSETQ.

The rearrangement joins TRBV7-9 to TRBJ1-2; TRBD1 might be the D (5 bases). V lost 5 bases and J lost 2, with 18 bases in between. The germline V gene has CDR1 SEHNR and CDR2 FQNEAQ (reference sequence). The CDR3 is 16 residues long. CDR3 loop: CASSPMGGAGNYGYTF. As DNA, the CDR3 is TGTGCCAGCAGCCCCATGGGAGGGGCTGGAAACTATGGCTACACCTTC.

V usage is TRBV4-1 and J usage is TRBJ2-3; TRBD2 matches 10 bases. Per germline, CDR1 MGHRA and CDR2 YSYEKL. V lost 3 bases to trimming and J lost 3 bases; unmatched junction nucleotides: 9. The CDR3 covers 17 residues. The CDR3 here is CASSHIAGGSRTDTQYF. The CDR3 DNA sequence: TGCGCCAGCAGCCACATAGCGGGGGGCAGTAGAACAGATACGCAGTATTTT.

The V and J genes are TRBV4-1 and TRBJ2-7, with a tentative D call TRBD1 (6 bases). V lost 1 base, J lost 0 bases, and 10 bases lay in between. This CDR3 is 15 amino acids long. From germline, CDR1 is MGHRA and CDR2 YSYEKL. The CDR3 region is CASSQATGSSYEQYF. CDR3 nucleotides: TGCGCCAGCAGCCAAGCTACAGGGAGCTCCTACGAGCAGTACTTC.

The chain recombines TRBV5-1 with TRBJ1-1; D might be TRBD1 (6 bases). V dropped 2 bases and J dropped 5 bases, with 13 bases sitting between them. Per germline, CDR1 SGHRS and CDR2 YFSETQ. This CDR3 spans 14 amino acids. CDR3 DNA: TGCGCCAGCAGCTTTTCAGGGGATAAGACTGAAGCTTTCTTT. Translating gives CASSFSGDKTEAFF.

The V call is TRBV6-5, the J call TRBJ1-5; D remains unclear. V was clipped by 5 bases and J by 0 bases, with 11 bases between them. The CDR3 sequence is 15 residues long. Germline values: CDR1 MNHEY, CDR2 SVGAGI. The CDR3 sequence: CASSVRRFSNQPQHF. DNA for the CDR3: TGTGCCAGCAGTGTAAGGCGGTTTAGCAATCAGCCCCAGCATTTT.

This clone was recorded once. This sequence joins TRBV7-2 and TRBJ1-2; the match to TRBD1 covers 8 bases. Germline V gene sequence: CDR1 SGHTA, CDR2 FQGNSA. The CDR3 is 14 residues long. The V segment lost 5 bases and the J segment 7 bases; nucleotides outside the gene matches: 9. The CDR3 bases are TGTGCCAGCAGCGAACAGGGGGTCTTGGGTGGCTACACCTTC. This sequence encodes CASSEQGVLGGYTF.

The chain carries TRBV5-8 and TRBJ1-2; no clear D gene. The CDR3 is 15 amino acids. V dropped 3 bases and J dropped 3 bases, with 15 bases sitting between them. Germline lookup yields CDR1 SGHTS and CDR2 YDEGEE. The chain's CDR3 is CASSSLSPGYYGYTF. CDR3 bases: TGTGCCAGCAGCTCGTTATCCCCAGGCTACTATGGCTACACCTTC.

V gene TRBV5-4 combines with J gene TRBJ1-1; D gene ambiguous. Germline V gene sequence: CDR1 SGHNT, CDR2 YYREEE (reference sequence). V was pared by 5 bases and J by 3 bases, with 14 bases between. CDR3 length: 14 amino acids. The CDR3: CASRPRGSDTEAFF. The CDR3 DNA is TGTGCCAGCAGACCTCGGGGATCAGACACTGAAGCTTTCTTT.

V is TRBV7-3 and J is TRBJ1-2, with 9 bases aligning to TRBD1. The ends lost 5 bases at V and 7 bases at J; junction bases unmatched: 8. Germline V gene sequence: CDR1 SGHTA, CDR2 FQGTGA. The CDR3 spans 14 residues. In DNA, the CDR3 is TGTGCCAGCAGCGGAATGGGGACAGGGTTTGGCTACACCTTC. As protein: CASSGMGTGFGYTF.

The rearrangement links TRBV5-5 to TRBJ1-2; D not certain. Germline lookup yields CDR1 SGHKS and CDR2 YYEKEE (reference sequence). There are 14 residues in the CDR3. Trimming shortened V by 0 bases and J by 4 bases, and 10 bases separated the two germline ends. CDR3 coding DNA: TGTGCCAGCAGCTTGGAACAGAACTTCTATGGCTACACCTTC. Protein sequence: CASSLEQNFYGYTF.

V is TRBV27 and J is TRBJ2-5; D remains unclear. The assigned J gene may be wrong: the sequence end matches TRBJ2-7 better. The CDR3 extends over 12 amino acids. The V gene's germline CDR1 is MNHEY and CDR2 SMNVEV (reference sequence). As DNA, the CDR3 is TGTGCCAGCAGGTCCAGCGCCTACGAGCAGTACTTC. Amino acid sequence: CASRSSAYEQYF.

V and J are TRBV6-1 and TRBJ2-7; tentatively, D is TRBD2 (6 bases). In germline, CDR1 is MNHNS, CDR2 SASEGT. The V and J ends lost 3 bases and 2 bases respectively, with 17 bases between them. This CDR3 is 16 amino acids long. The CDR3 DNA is TGTGCCAGCAGTGATACGTACGGGGGTCCGCCCTACGAGCAGTACTTC. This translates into CASSDTYGGPPYEQYF.

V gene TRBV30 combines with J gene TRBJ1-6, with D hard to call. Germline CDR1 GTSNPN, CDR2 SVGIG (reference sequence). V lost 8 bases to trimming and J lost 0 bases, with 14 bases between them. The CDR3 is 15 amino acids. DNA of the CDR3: TGTGCCCATCGGGGTCCTAGCTCCTATAATTCACCCCTCCACTTT. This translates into CAHRGPSSYNSPLHF.

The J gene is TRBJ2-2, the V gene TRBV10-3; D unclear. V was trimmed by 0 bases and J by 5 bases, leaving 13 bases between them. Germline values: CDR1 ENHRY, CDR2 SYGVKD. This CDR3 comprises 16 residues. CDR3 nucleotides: TGTGCCATCAGTGAGTCACCCTCAGAACGAACCGGGGAGCTGTTTTTT. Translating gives CAISESPSERTGELFF.

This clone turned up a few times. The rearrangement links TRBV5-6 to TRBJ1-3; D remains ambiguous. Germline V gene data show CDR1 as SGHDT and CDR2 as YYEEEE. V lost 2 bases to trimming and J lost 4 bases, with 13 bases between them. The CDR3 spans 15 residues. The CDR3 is CASSFDTQRGNTIYF. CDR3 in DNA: TGTGCCAGCAGCTTTGACACACAAAGGGGAAACACCATATATTTT.

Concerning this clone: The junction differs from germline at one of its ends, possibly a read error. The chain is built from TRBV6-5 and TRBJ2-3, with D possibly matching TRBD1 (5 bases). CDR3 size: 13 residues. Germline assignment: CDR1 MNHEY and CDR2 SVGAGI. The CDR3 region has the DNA TGTGCCAGCACCAAAAGGGCGACAGATACACAGTATTTT. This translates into CASTKRATDTQYF.

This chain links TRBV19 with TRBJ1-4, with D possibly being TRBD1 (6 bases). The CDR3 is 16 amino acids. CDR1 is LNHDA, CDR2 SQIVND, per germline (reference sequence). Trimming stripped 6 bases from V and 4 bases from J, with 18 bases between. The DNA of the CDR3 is TGTGCCAGTAGATTCGGAAAGGGGGGGATTAATGAAAAACTGTTTTTT. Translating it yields CASRFGKGGINEKLFF.